This entry lists 20 T cell receptor beta chains sequenced from one sample in a study of PD-L1 blockade in urothelial cancer. As to time point: pretreatment peripheral blood. Clones were sequenced by immunoSEQ multiplex PCR, and TCRdb holds only the in-frame ones, with some missing. The data contain about 38,000 clones, 85% of them seen just once; the ten biggest clones take up 15%. The sample here was PBMCs, taken around atezolizumab (anti-PD-L1) treatment. The receptors derive from a man older than 75 with urothelial cancer.

The rearrangement uses TRBV19 and TRBJ2-1; possible D gene TRBD2, 5 bases. The CDR3 totals 13 residues. Germline loops: CDR1 LNHDA, CDR2 SQIVND (reference sequence). V gave up 2 bases and J gave up 5 bases, with 7 bases separating them. CDR3 coding DNA: TGTGCCAGTAGTATAAGCGGAAACAATGAGCAGTTCTTC. Translated: CASSISGNNEQFF.

The J gene is TRBJ2-7, the V gene TRBV9; the match to TRBD1 covers 8 bases. V was pared by 0 bases and J by 2 bases, with 4 bases of the junction left unmatched. Germline assignment: CDR1 SGDLS and CDR2 YYNGEE. The CDR3 extends over 15 amino acids. Written as DNA, the CDR3 is TGTGCCAGCAGCGTAGGACAGGGGACGCCCTACGAGCAGTACTTC. As protein: CASSVGQGTPYEQYF.

The chain recombines TRBV18 with TRBJ1-2; 7 bases match TRBD1. The germline CDR1 and CDR2 sequences are KGHSH and LQKENI. This CDR3 is built from 13 residues. With V trimmed by 3 bases and J by 8 bases, 6 bases remained unmatched. The CDR3 DNA sequence: TGTGCCAGCTCACCGGGACAGAGCCGGGGCTACACCTTC. Encoded protein: CASSPGQSRGYTF. Variable domain in full (rest from reference TRBV18 and TRBJ1-2): NAGVMQNPRHLVRRRGQEARLRCSPMKGHSHVYWYRQLPEEGLKFMVYLQKENIIDESGMPKERFSAEFPKEGPSILRIQQVVRGDSAAYFCASSPGQSRGYTFGSGTRLTVV.

The chain recombines TRBV7-2 with TRBJ1-1; D might be TRBD1 (6 bases). Trimming took 3 bases from V and 4 from J, leaving 9 bases between them. This CDR3 is built from 13 residues. Germline CDR1 is SGHTA and CDR2 is FQGNSA. CDR3 nucleotides: TGTGCCAGCAGCTTCGGGGGGGCCACTGAAGCTTTCTTT. Protein sequence: CASSFGGATEAFF.

The rearrangement joins TRBV7-2 to TRBJ1-1; unclear D gene. Trimming left V 5 bases short and J 5 bases short, with 12 bases between. Per the germline V gene, CDR1 is SGHTA and CDR2 is FQGNSA. CDR3 length equals 13 residues. CDR3 sequence reads: CASSLSSGTEAFF. For the CDR3, the DNA is TGTGCCAGCAGCCTGTCCTCCGGGACTGAAGCTTTCTTT.

The chain is built from TRBV6-6 and TRBJ2-1; 15 positions agree with TRBD2. This CDR3 has 15 residues. Trimming at V came to 7 bases and at J to 9 bases, leaving 7 bases not matched to a gene. CDR1 is MNHNY and CDR2 is SVGAGI in the germline V gene (reference sequence). Here the CDR3 reads CASIRTSGRALEQFF. In DNA form, the CDR3 reads TGTGCCAGCATTCGGACTAGCGGGAGGGCTCTTGAGCAGTTCTTC.

The V call is TRBV2, the J call TRBJ2-7, with 13 bases identical to TRBD2. The CDR3 extends over 15 amino acids. Germline trimming cut 4 bases from V and 6 bases from J; bases unmatched to any gene: 6. CDR1 SNHLY and CDR2 FYNNEI come from the germline V gene. Here the CDR3 reads CASSATSGRATEQYF. CDR3 bases: TGTGCCAGCAGTGCCACTAGCGGGAGGGCCACCGAGCAGTACTTC.

About this clone: The identical CDR3 is also encoded by other nucleotide sequences in the sample. The V and J genes are TRBV7-2 and TRBJ2-7; 8 bases line up with TRBD2. CDR1 is SGHTA, CDR2 FQGNSA, per germline. Trimming removed 5 bases from V and 4 bases from J; junction bases left unmatched: 1. The CDR3 length is 12 residues. CDR3 sequence reads: CASSPGGYEQYF. In DNA, the CDR3 is TGTGCCAGCAGCCCGGGGGGGTACGAGCAGTACTTC.

The chain recombines TRBV11-2 with TRBJ2-1, with 7 bases matching TRBD1. The V segment lost 4 bases and the J segment 6 bases; nucleotides outside the gene matches: 9. The CDR3 contains 15 residues. Germline loops: CDR1 SGHAT, CDR2 FQNNGV. CDR3 DNA sequence: TGTGCCAGCAGCTACGGGGACAGACTTTCCAATGAGCAGTTCTTC. This sequence encodes CASSYGDRLSNEQFF.

This chain links TRBV10-3 with TRBJ1-5; D unclear. Trimming removed 0 bases from V and 7 bases from J, with 4 bases in between. CDR1 is ENHRY and CDR2 is SYGVKD in the germline V gene. The CDR3 covers 12 residues. CDR3 sequence reads: CAISESRQPQHF. Written as DNA, the CDR3 is TGTGCCATCAGTGAGTCGCGGCAGCCCCAGCATTTT.

This rearrangement joins TRBV5-4 to TRBJ1-2; D is possibly TRBD1 (5 bases). The V gene's germline CDR1 is SGHNT and CDR2 YYREEE (reference sequence). The V gene lost 0 bases and the J gene lost 3 bases, with 15 bases spanning the gap. This CDR3 region has 16 residues. The CDR3 coding sequence is TGTGCCAGCAGCTTGGGGCGGGCCGGGGGGTACTATGGCTACACCTTC. Translation: CASSLGRAGGYYGYTF.

This rearrangement joins TRBV27 to TRBJ2-2, with TRBD2 matching over 7 bases. The CDR3 length is 16 residues. Germline V lookup: CDR1 MNHEY, CDR2 SMNVEV (reference sequence). The V and J ends lost 4 bases and 5 bases, in that order; junction bases with no gene match: 10. As DNA, the CDR3 is TGTGCCAGCAGTTCCTCGGGGAGGGTTGGGACCGGGGAGCTGTTTTTT. Translation gives CASSSSGRVGTGELFF.

The genes are TRBV11-2 and TRBJ2-7; 11 nucleotides match TRBD1. The CDR3 loop spans 14 amino acids. Trimming took 5 bases from V and 3 from J; bases not matched to a gene: 3. Germline V gives CDR1 SGHAT, CDR2 FQNNGV. The chain's CDR3 is CASSGTGGFYEQYF. The CDR3 bases are TGTGCCAGCAGCGGGACAGGGGGTTTCTACGAGCAGTACTTC.

The gene calls are TRBV18 and TRBJ2-3; 8 positions agree with TRBD1. The junction had 3 bases not matched to a gene; V was cut back by 5 bases and J by 5 bases. CDR3 size: 13 residues. CDR1 is KGHSH, CDR2 LQKENI, per germline. The CDR3: CASSLQGVDTQYF. CDR3 nucleotides: TGTGCCAGCTCATTACAGGGGGTAGATACGCAGTATTTT. The full variable domain, completed using reference TRBV18 and TRBJ2-3, is NAGVMQNPRHLVRRRGQEARLRCSPMKGHSHVYWYRQLPEEGLKFMVYLQKENIIDESGMPKERFSAEFPKEGPSILRIQQVVRGDSAAYFCASSLQGVDTQYFGPGTRLTVL.

V gene TRBV25-1 combines with J gene TRBJ2-7, with TRBD2 as a possible D gene (7 bases). Germline V CDR1 and CDR2: MGHDK, SYGVNS. This CDR3 spans 14 amino acids. Trimming removed 3 bases from V and 2 bases from J, with 11 bases in between. CDR3 in amino acids: CASSEGGATYEQYF. CDR3 sequence (DNA): TGTGCCAGCAGTGAGGGGGGGGCGACCTACGAGCAGTACTTC.

This chain connects TRBV7-2 to TRBJ2-1; no firm D call. The length of the CDR3 is 14 residues. CDR1 and CDR2 from the germline V gene are SGHTA and FQGNSA. The ends were cut back, 0 bases at V and 2 bases at J, with 5 bases in the middle. CDR3 sequence: CASSLALAYNEQFF. The DNA of the CDR3 is TGTGCCAGCAGCTTAGCATTAGCCTACAATGAGCAGTTCTTC.

The chain combines TRBV7-9 with TRBJ1-5; D not resolved. The J call may be in error: the DNA end matches TRBJ2-3 better. The CDR3 consists of 14 residues. The germline V gene encodes CDR1 SEHNR and CDR2 FQNEAQ (reference sequence). The CDR3 loop is CASSPAHSNQPQYF. The CDR3 bases are TGTGCCAGCAGTCCGGCCCATAGCAATCAGCCCCAGTATTTT.

The chain links TRBV19 to TRBJ1-1; a possible D gene is TRBD1 (5 bases). V lost 3 bases and J 1 base, leaving 9 bases between the germline ends. The length of the CDR3 is 14 residues. In germline, CDR1 is LNHDA, CDR2 SQIVND (reference sequence). The CDR3 protein is CASSISQGNTEAFF. CDR3 nucleotide sequence: TGTGCCAGTAGTATTTCCCAGGGGAACACTGAAGCTTTCTTT.

This chain links TRBV15 with TRBJ2-7, with 10 positions matching TRBD1. From germline, CDR1 is LNHNV and CDR2 YYDKDF (reference sequence). V was clipped by 1 base and J by 4 bases; unmatched bases: 7. The CDR3 is made up of 16 amino acids. CDR3 sequence: CATSRGTGTGAYEQYF. In DNA, the CDR3 is TGTGCCACCAGCAGAGGTACCGGGACAGGGGCTTACGAGCAGTACTTC.

This clone was observed a single time. The genes are TRBV11-2 and TRBJ2-7; 9 bases agree with TRBD1. Germline CDR1 and CDR2: SGHAT and FQNNGV. The CDR3 totals 17 residues. V shed 1 base, J shed 7 bases, and the junction held 14 bases outside the gene matches. The CDR3 DNA is TGTGCCAGCAGCTTAGCAAACAGGGGGCAAAGCGGGCGAGAGCAGTACTTC. This gives the protein CASSLANRGQSGREQYF. The variable domain in full, completed from reference TRBV11-2 and TRBJ2-7, reads EAGVAQSPRYKIIEKRQSVAFWCNPISGHATLYWYQQILGQGPKLLIQFQNNGVVDDSQLPKDRFSAERLKGVDSTLKIQPAKLEDSAVYLCASSLANRGQSGREQYFGPGTRLTVT.